Following are 8 T cell receptor beta chains from one sample sequenced in a study of blood T cell repertoires in COVID-19. Sequencing used immunoSEQ multiplex PCR; TCRdb keeps in-frame clones, though not all of them. The sample includes tens of thousands of clones, approximately 85% of them seen just once. What was sequenced was peripheral blood. These receptors were obtained from a human donor in a cohort sampled during active COVID-19.

V and J are TRBV30 and TRBJ1-2; D unclear. This CDR3 region has 12 residues. Trimming removed 2 bases from V and 4 bases from J, with 8 bases in between. In germline, CDR1 is GTSNPN, CDR2 SVGIG (reference sequence). The CDR3 spells CAWSSGTYGYTF. The CDR3 bases are TGTGCCTGGAGTTCGGGAACCTATGGCTACACCTTC. Based on the CDR3 plus reference TRBV30 and TRBJ1-2, the full variable domain is SQTIHQWPATLVQPVGSPLSLECTVEGTSNPNLYWYRQAAGRGLQLLFYSVGIGQISSEVPQNLSASRPQDRQFILSSKKLLLSDSGFYLCAWSSGTYGYTFGSGTRLTVV.

CDR3 region: CASSETAGTGVSTSREQYF. In DNA form, the CDR3 reads TGTGCCAGCAGCGAAACTGCCGGGACAGGGGTTTCTACTTCGCGCGAGCAGTACTTC. The chain combines TRBV6-1 with TRBJ2-7; the match to TRBD1 covers 10 bases. Per the germline V gene, CDR1 is MNHNS and CDR2 is SASEGT. The V segment lost 6 bases and the J segment 6 bases; nucleotides outside the gene matches: 23. The CDR3 spans 19 residues.

A note on this clone: Other DNA variants within this sample encode the same CDR3. The chain links TRBV19 to TRBJ2-7; TRBD1 aligns across 9 bases. J lost 2 bases, V lost 1 base, and 0 bases had no gene match. This CDR3 is built from 14 residues. Germline V gene lookup returns CDR1 LNHDA and CDR2 SQIVND (reference sequence). Written as DNA, the CDR3 is TGTGCCAGTAGTATAGGACAGGGGGCCTACGAGCAGTACTTC. Amino acids: CASSIGQGAYEQYF.

The chain joins TRBV9 to TRBJ1-2; 8 nucleotides line up with TRBD1. The CDR3 has 17 amino acids. V dropped 3 bases and J dropped 2; count of bases not matched to a gene: 12. The germline gives CDR1 SGDLS, CDR2 YYNGEE. CDR3 loop: CASSEDPGDRWNYGYTF. The CDR3 nucleotides are TGTGCCAGCAGCGAGGACCCCGGGGACAGGTGGAACTATGGCTACACCTTC.

This sequence joins TRBV4-2 and TRBJ2-6; D remains ambiguous. Germline CDR1 LGHNA, CDR2 YNFKEQ. The CDR3 spans 17 residues. The V end was cut by 0 bases, the J end by 0 bases, with 9 bases between. Here the CDR3 reads CASSQDSSSSGANVLTF. DNA of the CDR3: TGTGCCAGCAGCCAAGATAGCTCGAGCTCTGGGGCCAACGTCCTGACTTTC.

V usage is TRBV5-6 and J usage is TRBJ2-1; tentatively, D is TRBD2 (7 bases). The germline V gene encodes CDR1 SGHDT and CDR2 YYEEEE. The CDR3 runs to 18 residues. The V gene lost 1 base and the J gene lost 4 bases, with 21 bases spanning the gap. CDR3 sequence (DNA): TGTGCCAGCAGCTTGTCAAGAGGGGGAGCGGGACCGTACAATGAGCAGTTCTTC. Protein: CASSLSRGGAGPYNEQFF. The full variable domain, completed using reference TRBV5-6 and TRBJ2-1, is DAGVTQSPTHLIKTRGQQVTLRCSPKSGHDTVSWYQQALGQGPQFIFQYYEEEERQRGNFPDRFSGHQFPNYSSELNVNALLLGDSALYLCASSLSRGGAGPYNEQFFGPGTRLTVL.

The chain uses TRBV9 and TRBJ2-5; 13 bases match TRBD2. J gave up 4 bases and V 4 bases, and 7 bases lay outside the gene matches. Germline CDR1 SGDLS, CDR2 YYNGEE. The length of the CDR3 is 16 residues. The CDR3, as DNA: TGTGCCAGCAGCCCTCCGGGACTAGCGGGACTAGAGACCCAGTACTTC. Protein product: CASSPPGLAGLETQYF.

The chain uses TRBV30 and TRBJ1-3; no definite D call. The CDR3 consists of 15 residues. Germline lookup yields CDR1 GTSNPN and CDR2 SVGIG (reference sequence). V was trimmed by 0 bases and J by 0 bases, leaving 9 bases between them. The CDR3 coding sequence is TGTGCCTGGAGTGTAGCGCCGAGCTCTGGAAACACCATATATTTT. Protein: CAWSVAPSSGNTIYF.